Each of the 21 T cell receptor beta chains below was sequenced from the same sample in a study of cytomegalovirus exposure and HLA in healthy donors. Primers for the PCR totalled 60 Vbeta and 13 Jbeta. The repertoire was sequenced with immunoSEQ multiplex PCR; TCRdb's copy has only in-frame clones and lacks some. The sample yields 140,000 to 150,000 clones, around 70% seen once. What was sequenced was PBMCs. Receptors were obtained from a woman between 55 and 75 years old in good health and CMV-seropositive.

The chain uses TRBV5-1 and TRBJ2-7; 10 bases match TRBD1. V shed 5 bases, J shed 5 bases, and the junction held 13 bases outside the gene matches. Per germline, CDR1 SGHRS and CDR2 YFSETQ. The CDR3 extends over 16 amino acids. The CDR3: CASSVSGTGVVNEQYF. CDR3 DNA: TGCGCCAGCAGTGTCTCCGGGACAGGGGTCGTCAACGAGCAGTACTTC. Variable domain in full (rest from reference TRBV5-1 and TRBJ2-7): KAGVTQTPRYLIKTRGQQVTLSCSPISGHRSVSWYQQTPGQGLQFLFEYFSETQRNKGNFPGRFSGRQFSNSRSEMNVSTLELGDSALYLCASSVSGTGVVNEQYFGPGTRLTVT.

The chain has TRBV28 and TRBJ1-5; D remains ambiguous. CDR3 length: 12 amino acids. V was pared by 7 bases and J by 4 bases, with 8 bases between. Germline V gives CDR1 MDHEN, CDR2 SYDVKM. The CDR3 is CASMRQNQPQHF. The CDR3 DNA reads TGTGCCAGCATGCGGCAGAATCAGCCCCAGCATTTT.

V and J are TRBV19 and TRBJ2-1, with a weak D call TRBD2 (6 bases). There are 14 residues in the CDR3. Germline loops: CDR1 LNHDA, CDR2 SQIVND (reference sequence). V was trimmed by 5 bases and J by 7 bases, leaving 15 bases between them. Here the CDR3 DNA reads TGTGCCAGTAGTCCGTCTAGCGTAGCAAATGAGCAGTTCTTC. Translated, it gives CASSPSSVANEQFF. The whole variable domain, filled in from reference TRBV19 and TRBJ2-1, reads DGGITQSPKYLFRKEGQNVTLSCEQNLNHDAMYWYRQDPGQGLRLIYYSQIVNDFQKGDIAEGYSVSREKKESFPLTVTSAQKNPTAFYLCASSPSSVANEQFFGPGTRLTVL.

V and J are TRBV27 and TRBJ2-2, with 16 nucleotides matching TRBD2. This CDR3 region has 20 residues. V lost 3 bases and J lost 4; bases outside the gene matches: 11. The V gene's germline CDR1 is MNHEY and CDR2 SMNVEV (reference sequence). CDR3 loop: CASSFGTSGRARRGTGELFF. CDR3 nucleotide sequence: TGTGCCAGCAGTTTCGGGACTAGCGGGAGGGCCAGGCGTGGCACCGGGGAGCTGTTTTTT.

The chain uses TRBV5-1 and TRBJ2-5, with D possibly matching TRBD2 (6 bases). The CDR3 is 16 residues long. With 0 bases removed from V and 2 bases from J, the gap between germline ends came to 14 bases. Germline V gene lookup returns CDR1 SGHRS and CDR2 YFSETQ. The CDR3 DNA reads TGCGCCAGCAGCTTGGCCACAGGAGGGAGGCAAGAGACCCAGTACTTC. It translates to CASSLATGGRQETQYF.

In its sample, this clone was seen a few times. The CDR3 sequence: CASSSQGGYGYGYTF. The CDR3, as DNA: TGTGCCAGCAGTTCACAGGGGGGATACGGCTATGGCTACACCTTC. This sequence joins TRBV2 and TRBJ1-2, with TRBD1 matching over 8 bases. CDR1 SNHLY and CDR2 FYNNEI come from the germline V gene. The CDR3 contains 15 residues. V trimming: 5 bases; J trimming: 4 bases; junction bases outside the gene matches: 9.

The genes are TRBV11-1 and TRBJ1-1, with D tentatively TRBD1 (6 bases). The germline CDR1 and CDR2 sequences are SGHAT and FQDESV (reference sequence). This CDR3 is 13 amino acids long. V was cut by 10 bases and J by 1 base, with 13 bases left in between. The CDR3 DNA reads TGTGCCACCGGCGGGGGCACGAACACTGAAGCTTTCTTT. Translation gives CATGGGTNTEAFF.

The CDR3 nucleotides are TGTGCCAGCAGTTTATTGCAGGAGGGAAAACTGTTTTTT. This gives the protein CASSLLQEGKLFF. V and J are TRBV28 and TRBJ1-4; unclear D gene. CDR3 length: 13 residues. Germline loops: CDR1 MDHEN, CDR2 SYDVKM. Trimming pared 1 base from V and 10 bases from J, leaving 10 bases between.

The chain links TRBV7-3 to TRBJ1-5, with a possible D match to TRBD1 (5 bases). V shed 0 bases and J shed 5 bases, with 5 bases lying between them. This CDR3 has 13 amino acids. Germline V gene data show CDR1 as SGHTA and CDR2 as FQGTGA. The CDR3 reads CASSLTGDQPQHF. In DNA form, the CDR3 reads TGTGCCAGCAGCTTAACAGGGGATCAGCCCCAGCATTTT.

This clone turned up a few times. The chain combines TRBV23-1 with TRBJ2-1; 7 bases are a match to TRBD2. TRBV23-1 is an open reading frame, and its role is uncertain. The CDR3 runs 19 residues. V trimming: 6 bases; J trimming: 4 bases; junction bases outside the gene matches: 21. CDR3 protein: CASSQRGREKVVGYNEQFF. DNA of the CDR3: TGCGCCAGCAGCCAAAGAGGGCGGGAGAAGGTTGTGGGATACAATGAGCAGTTCTTC.

V gene TRBV5-1 combines with J gene TRBJ2-7, with no clear D. Trimming cost V 0 bases and J 0 bases, with 10 bases left between them. CDR1 SGHRS and CDR2 YFSETQ come from the germline V gene. This CDR3 has 15 residues. The CDR3 here is CASSLGGSPSYEQYF. CDR3 coding DNA: TGCGCCAGCAGCTTGGGCGGATCACCCTCCTACGAGCAGTACTTC.

This rearrangement joins TRBV6-1 to TRBJ2-5; TRBD1 agrees at 9 bases. This CDR3 is built from 16 residues. The germline gives CDR1 MNHNS, CDR2 SASEGT. With V trimmed by 0 bases and J by 1 base, 3 bases remained unmatched. The CDR3 coding sequence is TGTGCCAGCAGTGAAGCAAGGACAGGGGCCCAAGAGACCCAGTACTTC. Amino acid sequence: CASSEARTGAQETQYF.

The chain uses TRBV7-6 and TRBJ1-1; D possibly corresponds to TRBD1 (6 bases). This CDR3 contains 14 residues. Germline V gene sequence: CDR1 SGHVS, CDR2 FNYEAQ. V was clipped by 5 bases and J by 4 bases, with 14 bases between them. The DNA of the CDR3 is TGTGCCAGCAGCGAAGGGGGGGTGGGCACTGAAGCTTTCTTT. Translated, it gives CASSEGGVGTEAFF.

The genes are TRBV7-8 and TRBJ2-7; a weak D match, TRBD2 (6 bases). Per the germline V gene, CDR1 is SGHVS and CDR2 is FQNEAQ. V was cut by 5 bases and J by 2 bases, with 16 bases left in between. The CDR3 consists of 15 residues. CDR3 sequence: CASSIRLVGTYEQYF. The CDR3 DNA reads as TGTGCCAGCAGCATAAGACTAGTGGGGACCTACGAGCAGTACTTC.

This clone was seen only a few times. The chain combines TRBV6-1 with TRBJ1-2; D is uncertain. The germline gives CDR1 MNHNS, CDR2 SASEGT. Between the trimmed V and J ends, which lost 1 base and 5 bases, there was a span of 5 bases. This CDR3 is built from 12 residues. CDR3 protein: CASSEGPYGYTF. The CDR3 DNA reads as TGTGCCAGCAGTGAAGGGCCTTATGGCTACACCTTC.

Only one count was recorded for this clone. The chain is built from TRBV15 and TRBJ2-1; TRBD1 is a possible D gene (6 bases). Germline V gene sequence: CDR1 LNHNV, CDR2 YYDKDF (reference sequence). Trimming cost V 4 bases and J 6 bases, with 22 bases left between them. The CDR3 loop spans 17 amino acids. The CDR3 here is CATSKGLIARGGNEQFF. The CDR3, as DNA: TGTGCCACCAGCAAAGGGCTCATAGCGAGAGGGGGCAATGAGCAGTTCTTC.

In nucleotides, the CDR3 is TGTGCCAGCAGTGACGGGAACTCCTACAATGAGCAGTTCTTC. Translation gives CASSDGNSYNEQFF. The chain links TRBV2 to TRBJ2-1, with D possibly being TRBD2 (5 bases). In germline, CDR1 is SNHLY, CDR2 FYNNEI. Trimming cost V 3 bases and J 0 bases, with 6 bases left between them. The CDR3 is 14 residues long.

The chain recombines TRBV27 with TRBJ2-1, with 12 positions matching TRBD2. The CDR3 contains 16 residues. The germline CDR1 and CDR2 sequences are MNHEY and SMNVEV (reference sequence). V lost 6 bases and J lost 6; bases outside the gene matches: 9. The CDR3 nucleotides are TGTGCCAGCAGCCCCGTTCTAGCGGGAGGGAGCAATGAGCAGTTCTTC. It codes for CASSPVLAGGSNEQFF.

V usage is TRBV6-5 and J usage is TRBJ1-6, with TRBD1 matching over 7 bases. Germline V gene lookup returns CDR1 MNHEY and CDR2 SVGAGI. Trimming at V came to 6 bases and at J to 11 bases, leaving 13 bases not matched to a gene. The CDR3 is 15 residues long. CDR3 in amino acids: CASRPRDRPNTPLHF. CDR3 in DNA: TGTGCCAGCAGACCCCGGGACAGACCGAATACACCCCTCCACTTT.

V and J are TRBV9 and TRBJ2-2, with D possibly matching TRBD1 (5 bases). Germline V lookup: CDR1 SGDLS, CDR2 YYNGEE. With 0 bases removed from V and 2 bases from J, the gap between germline ends came to 8 bases. The CDR3 length is 15 residues. The CDR3 region has the DNA TGTGCCAGCAGCGTAGGACAGACTAACACCGGGGAGCTGTTTTTT. It is translated as CASSVGQTNTGELFF.

The chain recombines TRBV11-2 with TRBJ1-2, with a weak D call TRBD1 (5 bases). Trimming pared 7 bases from V and 3 bases from J, leaving 12 bases between. CDR1 and CDR2 from the germline V gene are SGHAT and FQNNGV. The CDR3 covers 13 residues. In DNA, the CDR3 is TGTGCCAGCACCAACCAGGGATACTATGGCTACACCTTC. Translated, it gives CASTNQGYYGYTF.